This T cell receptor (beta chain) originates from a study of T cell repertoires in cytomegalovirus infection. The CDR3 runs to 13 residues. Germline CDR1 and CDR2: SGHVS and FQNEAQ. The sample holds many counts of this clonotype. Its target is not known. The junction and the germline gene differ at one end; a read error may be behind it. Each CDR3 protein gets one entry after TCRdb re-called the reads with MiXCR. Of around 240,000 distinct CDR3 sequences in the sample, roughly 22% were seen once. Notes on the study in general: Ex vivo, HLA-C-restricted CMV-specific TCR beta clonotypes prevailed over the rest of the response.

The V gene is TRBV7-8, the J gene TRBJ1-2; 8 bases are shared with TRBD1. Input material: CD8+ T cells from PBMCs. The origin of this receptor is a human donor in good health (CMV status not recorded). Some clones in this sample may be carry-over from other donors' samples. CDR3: CASSLTGTGLPHF. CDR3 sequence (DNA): TGTGCCAGCAGCTTAACCGGGACAGGCCTTCCCCACTTC.